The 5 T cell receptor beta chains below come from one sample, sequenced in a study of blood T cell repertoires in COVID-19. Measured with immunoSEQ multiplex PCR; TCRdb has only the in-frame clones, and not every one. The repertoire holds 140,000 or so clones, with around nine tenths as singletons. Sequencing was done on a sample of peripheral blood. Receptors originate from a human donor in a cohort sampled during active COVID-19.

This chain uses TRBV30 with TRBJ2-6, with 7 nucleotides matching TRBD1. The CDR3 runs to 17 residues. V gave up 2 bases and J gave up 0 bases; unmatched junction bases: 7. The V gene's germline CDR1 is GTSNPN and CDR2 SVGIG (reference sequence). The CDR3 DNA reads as TGTGCCTGGAGTCCGGACAGGATAAGCTCTGGGGCCAACGTCCTGACTTTC. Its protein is CAWSPDRISSGANVLTF.

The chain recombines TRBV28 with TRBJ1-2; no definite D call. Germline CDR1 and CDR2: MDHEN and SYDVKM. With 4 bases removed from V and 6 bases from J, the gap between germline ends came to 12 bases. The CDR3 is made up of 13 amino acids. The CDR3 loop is CASSSTRQDGYTF. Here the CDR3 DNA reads TGTGCCAGCAGTTCCACGAGACAAGATGGCTACACCTTC.

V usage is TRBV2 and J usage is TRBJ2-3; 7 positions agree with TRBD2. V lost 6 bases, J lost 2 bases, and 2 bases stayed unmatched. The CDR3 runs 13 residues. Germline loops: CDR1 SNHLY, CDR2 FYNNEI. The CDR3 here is CASSGGYTDTQYF. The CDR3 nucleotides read TGTGCCAGCAGCGGGGGGTACACAGATACGCAGTATTTT.

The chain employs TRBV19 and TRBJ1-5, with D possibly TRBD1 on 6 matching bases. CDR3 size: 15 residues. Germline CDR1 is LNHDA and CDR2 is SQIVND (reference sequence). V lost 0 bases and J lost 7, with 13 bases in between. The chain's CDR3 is CASSIDLGAGQPQHF. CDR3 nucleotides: TGTGCCAGTAGTATAGATCTGGGGGCAGGGCAGCCCCAGCATTTT.

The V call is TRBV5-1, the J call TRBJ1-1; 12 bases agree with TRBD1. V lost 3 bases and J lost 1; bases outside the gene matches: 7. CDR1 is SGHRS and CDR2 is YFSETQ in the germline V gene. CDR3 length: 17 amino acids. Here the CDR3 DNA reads TGCGCCAGCAGCTCAGGGACAGGGGGCGGAAAGAACACTGAAGCTTTCTTT. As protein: CASSSGTGGGKNTEAFF.